This T cell receptor beta chain stems from a study of cytomegalovirus exposure and HLA in healthy donors. Turning to the study itself: Genotyping of more than 300 donors showed that 80% to 85% belonged to the Caucasian-associated ancestry cluster.

Despite likely unrecorded immune exposures, the donors were nominally healthy at the time of sampling. Whole-study findings and limits: Within a later analysis, the majority of CMV-associated TCR beta chains appeared HLA-restricted. The authors considered a cluster of highly shared sequence variants likely to be a sequencing artifact.

The PCR made use of 60 Vbeta and 13 Jbeta primers. Profiled with immunoSEQ multiplex PCR; TCRdb holds only in-frame clones, not every one. The repertoire shows about 130,000 clones; the top ten hold over 1.5%. Concerning this clone itself: Antigen specificity is unknown.

The CDR3 sequence is 18 residues long. Germline-derived CDR1 and CDR2 are SGHTS and YDEGEE. Trimming pared 4 bases from V and 3 bases from J, leaving 23 bases between. This TCR was sampled from a man younger than 35 in good health and CMV-seronegative. Specimen: PBMCs. The genes are TRBV5-8 and TRBJ1-3; D not certain. This CDR3 reads CASSPSQRVWEGGNTIYF. Here the CDR3 DNA reads TGTGCCAGCAGCCCATCTCAGAGGGTCTGGGAGGGTGGAAACACCATATATTTT.